A selection of T cell receptor beta chains follows, all from one sample in a study of Ad26.COV2.S vaccination and SARS-CoV-2 variants. The assay was immunoSEQ multiplex PCR, and TCRdb's table has in-frame clones only and misses some. The table lists 350,000 to 450,000 clones, about 89% of them singletons. This material consisted of peripheral blood, taken in a trial of Ad26.COV2.S vaccine versus placebo. These receptors came from a person aged 18-65 years who received the Ad26.COV2.S COVID-19 vaccine or a placebo. Each CDR3 is given with its conserved first and last residue. The D gene is left open where the match is weak. A row's size may be missing; if present it is once, few, many or a size class.

V: TRBV7-9; D: TRBD1; J: TRBJ1-5; size: -; CDR3: CATGQGNQPQHF; DNA: TGTGCCACTGGACAGGGGAATCAGCCCCAGCATTTT
V: TRBV4-2; D: -; J: TRBJ2-5; size: -; CDR3: CASSQAKDYTQETQYF; DNA: TGTGCCAGCAGCCAAGCTAAAGACTACACACAAGAGACCCAGTACTTC
V: TRBV5-1; D: -; J: TRBJ2-7; size: few; CDR3: CASSLTSSSYEQYF; DNA: TGCGCCAGCAGCTTAACGTCTAGTTCCTACGAGCAGTACTTC
V: TRBV5-4; D: -; J: TRBJ2-2; size: -; CDR3: CASSLTGARSGELFF; DNA: TGTGCCAGCAGCTTGACGGGGGCCCGATCCGGGGAGCTGTTTTTT
V: TRBV11-2; D: TRBD2; J: TRBJ2-7; size: -; CDR3: CASSSTWTSGVYEQYF; DNA: TGTGCCAGCAGCTCGACCTGGACTAGCGGGGTCTACGAGCAGTACTTC
V: TRBV3-1/TRBV3-2; D: TRBD2; J: TRBJ2-7; size: -; CDR3: CASSLSTSGSWSYEQYF; DNA: TGTGCCAGCAGCCTCTCGACTAGCGGGAGTTGGTCCTACGAGCAGTACTTC
V: TRBV25-1; D: TRBD1; J: TRBJ1-1; size: -; CDR3: CASRVRGQGNTEAFF; DNA: TGTGCCAGCAGGGTAAGAGGACAGGGGAACACTGAAGCTTTCTTT
V: TRBV30; D: TRBD2; J: TRBJ2-4; size: -; CDR3: CAHGTSAAKNIQYF; DNA: TGTGCCCACGGGACTAGCGCAGCCAAAAACATTCAGTACTTC
V: TRBV3-1/TRBV3-2; D: -; J: TRBJ1-1; size: -; CDR3: CASSSTVDTEAFF; DNA: TGTGCCAGCAGCTCCACAGTGGACACTGAAGCTTTCTTT
V: TRBV29-1; D: TRBD1; J: TRBJ2-7; size: -; CDR3: CSVDRQGMGEQYF; DNA: TGCAGCGTTGACAGACAGGGAATGGGCGAGCAGTACTTC
V: TRBV28; D: TRBD1; J: TRBJ1-1; size: -; CDR3: CASSLGWTGGAEAFF; DNA: TGTGCCAGCAGTTTGGGTTGGACAGGGGGCGCCGAAGCTTTCTTT
V: TRBV18; D: TRBD2; J: TRBJ2-7; size: -; CDR3: CASSPPGIAGAYEQYF; DNA: TGTGCCAGCTCACCACCGGGGATAGCGGGAGCCTACGAGCAGTACTTC
V: TRBV4-2; D: TRBD1; J: TRBJ2-7; size: -; CDR3: CASSQSTGAYEQYF; DNA: TGTGCCAGCAGCCAGAGCACAGGGGCCTACGAGCAGTACTTC
V: TRBV7-2; D: TRBD2; J: TRBJ2-1; size: -; CDR3: CASSRPTSGRSYNEQFF; DNA: TGTGCCAGCAGCCGCCCGACTAGCGGACGCTCCTACAATGAGCAGTTCTTC
V: TRBV19; D: TRBD2; J: TRBJ2-7; size: -; CDR3: CATRLAGGYEQYF; DNA: TGTGCCACTAGACTAGCGGGAGGTTACGAGCAGTACTTC
V: TRBV7-9; D: -; J: TRBJ2-5; size: -; CDR3: CASGGARDWETQYF; DNA: TGTGCCAGCGGAGGGGCAAGGGATTGGGAGACCCAGTACTTC
V: TRBV9; D: -; J: TRBJ2-3; size: -; CDR3: CASSPSGDTQYF; DNA: TGTGCCAGCAGCCCTTCCGGGGATACGCAGTATTTT
V: TRBV7-9; D: -; J: TRBJ1-4; size: -; CDR3: CASSLGQINEKLFF; DNA: TGTGCCAGCAGCTTAGGACAGATTAATGAAAAACTGTTTTTT
V: TRBV7-3; D: TRBD1; J: TRBJ2-3; size: -; CDR3: CASSPTGTATDTQYF; DNA: TGTGCCAGCAGCCCGACCGGGACAGCCACAGATACGCAGTATTTT
V: TRBV7-2; D: TRBD2; J: TRBJ2-3; size: -; CDR3: CASSLALAGGYTDTQYF; DNA: TGTGCCAGCAGCTTAGCCCTAGCGGGGGGGTACACAGATACGCAGTATTTT
V: TRBV7-2; D: -; J: TRBJ2-3; size: -; CDR3: CASSSFGGGTDTQYF; DNA: TGTGCCAGCAGCTCTTTCGGGGGAGGCACAGATACGCAGTATTTT
V: TRBV19; D: -; J: TRBJ2-2; size: -; CDR3: CASSIRGELFF; DNA: TGTGCCAGTAGTATAAGAGGGGAGCTGTTTTTT
V: TRBV4-1; D: TRBD1; J: TRBJ1-4; size: -; CDR3: CASSQQGAGEKLFF; DNA: TGCGCCAGCAGCCAACAGGGGGCGGGTGAAAAACTGTTTTTT
V: TRBV4-2; D: -; J: TRBJ1-2; size: -; CDR3: CASSQNTGPSYGYTF; DNA: TGTGCCAGCAGCCAAAACACAGGGCCCAGCTATGGCTACACCTTC
V: TRBV7-9; D: -; J: TRBJ1-6; size: -; CDR3: CASSLGRAYNSPLHF; DNA: TGTGCCAGCAGCTTAGGCCGGGCCTATAATTCACCCCTCCACTTT
V: TRBV28; D: TRBD1; J: TRBJ1-6; size: -; CDR3: CASRMETGRNSPLHF; DNA: TGTGCCAGCAGAATGGAGACAGGGAGGAATTCACCCCTCCACTTT
V: TRBV5-1; D: -; J: TRBJ2-1; size: -; CDR3: CASSLAVRSSYNEQFF; DNA: TGCGCCAGCAGCTTGGCAGTCCGAAGCTCCTACAATGAGCAGTTCTTC
V: TRBV6-1; D: TRBD1; J: TRBJ1-5; size: once; CDR3: CASSEVLGTGRNQPQHF; DNA: TGTGCCAGCAGTGAAGTCCTGGGGACAGGGCGCAATCAGCCCCAGCATTTT
V: TRBV25-1; D: -; J: TRBJ1-2; size: -; CDR3: CASKGEGRGYGYTF; DNA: TGTGCCAGCAAAGGAGAGGGGAGGGGCTATGGCTACACCTTC
V: TRBV19; D: -; J: TRBJ2-2; size: -; CDR3: CASSTPSANTGDLFF; DNA: TGTGCCAGTAGTACACCTTCCGCGAACACCGGGGATCTGTTTTTT
V: TRBV18; D: -; J: TRBJ1-1; size: -; CDR3: CASSPRRTAAVLDTEAFF; DNA: TGTGCCAGCTCACCAAGAAGGACAGCGGCGGTTCTGGACACTGAAGCTTTCTTT
V: TRBV24-1; D: -; J: TRBJ2-2; size: -; CDR3: CATSPGIANTGELFF; DNA: TGTGCCACCAGTCCTGGGATCGCGAACACCGGGGAGCTGTTTTTT
V: TRBV3-1/TRBV3-2; D: TRBD2; J: TRBJ2-5; size: -; CDR3: CASSPWRGVGETQYF; DNA: TGTGCCAGCAGCCCTTGGCGGGGGGTTGGGGAGACCCAGTACTTC
V: TRBV28; D: TRBD2; J: TRBJ2-2; size: -; CDR3: CASSRIGLAANTGELFF; DNA: TGTGCCAGCAGCCGCATTGGACTAGCGGCGAACACCGGGGAGCTGTTTTTT
V: TRBV28; D: -; J: TRBJ2-2; size: -; CDR3: CASSLFGGITNTGELFF; DNA: TGTGCCAGCAGTTTATTTGGGGGAATCACCAACACCGGGGAGCTGTTTTTT
V: TRBV19; D: -; J: TRBJ1-3; size: -; CDR3: CASSLQISGNTIYF; DNA: TGTGCCAGTAGTCTACAGATTAGTGGAAACACCATATATTTT
V: TRBV27; D: -; J: TRBJ2-4; size: -; CDR3: CASSFSQENIQYF; DNA: TGTGCCAGCAGTTTTAGCCAAGAAAACATTCAGTACTTC
V: TRBV7-3; D: -; J: TRBJ2-2; size: -; CDR3: CASSSSGTANTGELFF; DNA: TGTGCCAGCAGCTCGTCCGGGACGGCGAACACCGGGGAGCTGTTTTTT
V: TRBV2; D: -; J: TRBJ2-2; size: -; CDR3: CASSELGRPTGELFF; DNA: TGTGCCAGCAGTGAGCTAGGAAGGCCCACCGGGGAGCTGTTTTTT
V: TRBV30; D: -; J: TRBJ2-7; size: -; CDR3: CAWTLAGSSYEQYF; DNA: TGTGCCTGGACCCTAGCCGGGAGCTCCTACGAGCAGTACTTC
V: TRBV11-3; D: -; J: TRBJ2-5; size: -; CDR3: CASSWAGETQYF; DNA: TGTGCCAGCAGCTGGGCCGGAGAGACCCAGTACTTC
V: TRBV9; D: TRBD1; J: TRBJ2-1; size: -; CDR3: CASSPEVTGLGGEQFF; DNA: TGTGCCAGCAGCCCGGAAGTGACAGGGCTGGGTGGGGAGCAGTTCTTC
V: TRBV9; D: TRBD2; J: TRBJ2-1; size: -; CDR3: CASSVLAGSGEQFF; DNA: TGTGCCAGCAGCGTACTAGCGGGATCAGGTGAGCAGTTCTTC
V: TRBV12-3/TRBV12-4; D: -; J: TRBJ1-1; size: -; CDR3: CASSLGTDAFF; DNA: TGTGCCAGCAGTTTGGGGACTGACGCTTTCTTT
V: TRBV5-6; D: TRBD1; J: TRBJ2-1; size: -; CDR3: CASSIQGDEQFF; DNA: TGTGCCAGCAGCATACAGGGGGATGAGCAGTTCTTC
V: TRBV2; D: -; J: TRBJ2-2; size: -; CDR3: CASSDRGYTGELFF; DNA: TGTGCCAGCAGTGATAGAGGGTACACCGGGGAGCTGTTTTTT
V: TRBV11-2; D: TRBD2; J: TRBJ2-1; size: -; CDR3: CASSLGGAGGPKEQFF; DNA: TGTGCCAGCAGCTTAGGAGGGGCGGGAGGGCCGAAGGAGCAGTTCTTC
V: TRBV15; D: -; J: TRBJ1-6; size: -; CDR3: CATSRGGSVSPLHF; DNA: TGTGCCACCAGCAGAGGAGGAAGTGTTTCACCCCTCCACTTT